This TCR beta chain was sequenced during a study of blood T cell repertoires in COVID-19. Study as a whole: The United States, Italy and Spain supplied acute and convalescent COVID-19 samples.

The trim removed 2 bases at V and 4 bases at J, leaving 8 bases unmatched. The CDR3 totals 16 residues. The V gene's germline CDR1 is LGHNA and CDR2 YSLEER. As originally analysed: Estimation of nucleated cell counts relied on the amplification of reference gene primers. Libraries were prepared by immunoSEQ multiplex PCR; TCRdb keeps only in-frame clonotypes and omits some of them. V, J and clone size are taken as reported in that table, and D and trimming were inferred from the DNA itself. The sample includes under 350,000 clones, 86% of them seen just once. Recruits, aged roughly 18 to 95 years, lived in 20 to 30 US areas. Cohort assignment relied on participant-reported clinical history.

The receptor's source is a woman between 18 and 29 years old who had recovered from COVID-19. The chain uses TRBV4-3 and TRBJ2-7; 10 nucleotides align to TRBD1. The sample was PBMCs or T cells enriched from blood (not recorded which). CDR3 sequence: CASSQTPGQGWYEQYF. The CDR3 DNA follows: TGCGCCAGCAGCCAAACCCCGGGACAGGGGTGGTACGAGCAGTACTTC.